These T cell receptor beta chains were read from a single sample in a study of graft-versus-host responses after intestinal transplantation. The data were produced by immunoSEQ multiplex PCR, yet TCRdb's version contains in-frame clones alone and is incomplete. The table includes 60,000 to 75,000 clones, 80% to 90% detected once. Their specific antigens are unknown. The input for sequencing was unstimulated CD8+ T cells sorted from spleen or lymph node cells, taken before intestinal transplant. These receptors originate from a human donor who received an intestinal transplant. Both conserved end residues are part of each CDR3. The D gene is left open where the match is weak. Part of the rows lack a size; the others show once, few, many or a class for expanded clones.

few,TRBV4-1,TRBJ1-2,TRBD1,TGCGCCAGCAGCCAAGTGGGGGGACAGGGGAGGCCCGGCTACACCTTC,CASSQVGGQGRPGYTF
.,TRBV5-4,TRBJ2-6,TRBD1,TGTGCCATCAAAAGACGGGACAGGGCCGTCCTGACTTTC,CAIKRRDRAVLTF
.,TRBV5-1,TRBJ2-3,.,TGCGCCAGCAGCGTCACTTTAGGGACTGGGGCTATCACAGATACGCAGTATTTT,CASSVTLGTGAITDTQYF
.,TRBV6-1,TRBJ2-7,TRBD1,TGTGCCAGCAGTGAAGCCGGGACAGGTTCCTACGAGCAGTACTTC,CASSEAGTGSYEQYF
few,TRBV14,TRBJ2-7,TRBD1,TGTGCCAGCAGCCCACCGGGGGGACAGGGAACCTACGAGCAGTACTTC,CASSPPGGQGTYEQYF
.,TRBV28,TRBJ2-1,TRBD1,TGTGCCAGCAGTACCGGGACAGCATCCTACAATGAGCAGTTCTTC,CASSTGTASYNEQFF
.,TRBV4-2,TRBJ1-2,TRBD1,TGTGCCAGCAGCACCCACAGGGGCCCGGACTATGGCTACACCTTC,CASSTHRGPDYGYTF
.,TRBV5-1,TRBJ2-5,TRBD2,TGCGCCAGCAGCTTGGTGGGTGGTCTAGCGGGACAAGAGACCCAGTACTTC,CASSLVGGLAGQETQYF
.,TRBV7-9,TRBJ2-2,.,TGTGCCAGCAGGGGGGGGGCAACCCCCACCGGGGAGCTGTTTTTT,CASRGGATPTGELFF
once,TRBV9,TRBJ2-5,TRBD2,TGTGCCAGCAGCGTAGTGAGTAGCGGGGGAGAGACCCAGTACTTC,CASSVVSSGGETQYF
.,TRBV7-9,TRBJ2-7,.,TGTGCCAGCAGCCCCGATGAGCAGCAGTACTTC,CASSPDEQQYF
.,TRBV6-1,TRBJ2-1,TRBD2,TGTGCCAGCAGTTCCGGACTAGCGGAATACAATGAGCAGTTCTTC,CASSSGLAEYNEQFF
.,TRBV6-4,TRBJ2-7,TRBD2,TGTGCCAGCAGTGCACTAGCGGGAGATTTCACCTACGAGCAGTACTTC,CASSALAGDFTYEQYF
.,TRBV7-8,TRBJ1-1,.,TGTGCCAGCAGCCCACCCTATGACAGGAACACTGAAGCTTTCTTT,CASSPPYDRNTEAFF
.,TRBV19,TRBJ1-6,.,TGTGCCAGTTCGAGCTCCTATAATTCACCCCTCCACTTT,CASSSSYNSPLHF
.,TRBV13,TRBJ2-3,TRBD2,TGTGCCAGCAGCTTGGGACTAGATGGAGATACGCAGTATTTT,CASSLGLDGDTQYF
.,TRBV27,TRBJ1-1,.,TGTGCCAGCAGTTTACGGGGAGGGACTGAAGCTTTCTTT,CASSLRGGTEAFF
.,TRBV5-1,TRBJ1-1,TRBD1,TGCGCCAGCAGCTTGGAAATATCTCTGATACGGGACAGGGTGGCCGCTGAAGCTTTCTTT,CASSLEISLIRDRVAAEAFF